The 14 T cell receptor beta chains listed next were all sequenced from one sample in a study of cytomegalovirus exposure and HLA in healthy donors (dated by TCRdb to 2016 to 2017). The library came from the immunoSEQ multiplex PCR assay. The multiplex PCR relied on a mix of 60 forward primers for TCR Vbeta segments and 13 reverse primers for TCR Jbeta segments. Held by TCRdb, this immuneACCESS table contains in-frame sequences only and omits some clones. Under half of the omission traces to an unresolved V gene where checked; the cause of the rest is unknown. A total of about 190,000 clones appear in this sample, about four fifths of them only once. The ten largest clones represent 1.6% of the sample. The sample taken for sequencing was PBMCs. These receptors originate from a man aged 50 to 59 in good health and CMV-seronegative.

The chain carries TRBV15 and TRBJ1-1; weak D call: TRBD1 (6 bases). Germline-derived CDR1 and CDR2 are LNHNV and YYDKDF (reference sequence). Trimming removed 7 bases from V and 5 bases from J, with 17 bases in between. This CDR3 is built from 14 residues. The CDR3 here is CATTARGGWTEAFF. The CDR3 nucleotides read TGTGCCACCACCGCGAGGGGGGGTTGGACTGAAGCTTTCTTT.

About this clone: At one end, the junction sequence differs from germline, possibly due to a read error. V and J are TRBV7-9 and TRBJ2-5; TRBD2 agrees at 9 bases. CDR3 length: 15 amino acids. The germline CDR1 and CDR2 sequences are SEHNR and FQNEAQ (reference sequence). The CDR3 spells CSSSLASTSGETQYF. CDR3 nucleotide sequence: TGTTCCAGCAGCTTAGCCTCAACTAGCGGGGAGACCCAGTACTTC. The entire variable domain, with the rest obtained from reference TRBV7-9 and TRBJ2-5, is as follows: DTGVSQNPRHKITKRGQNVTFRCDPISEHNRLYWYRQTLGQGPEFLTYFQNEAQLEKSRLLSDRFSAERPKGSFSTLEIQRTEQGDSAMYLCSSSLASTSGETQYFGPGTRLLVL.

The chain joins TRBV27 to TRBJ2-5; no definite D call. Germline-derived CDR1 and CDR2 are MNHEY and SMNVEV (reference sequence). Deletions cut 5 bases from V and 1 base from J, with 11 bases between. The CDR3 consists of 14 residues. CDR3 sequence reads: CASSPLRSQETQYF. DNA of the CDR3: TGTGCCAGCAGTCCCCTCCGTTCCCAAGAGACCCAGTACTTC.

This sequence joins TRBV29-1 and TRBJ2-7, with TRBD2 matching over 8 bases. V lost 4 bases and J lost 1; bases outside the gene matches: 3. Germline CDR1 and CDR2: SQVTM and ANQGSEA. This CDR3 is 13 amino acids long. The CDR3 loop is CSVAASGSYEQYF. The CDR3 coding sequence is TGCAGCGTTGCGGCTAGCGGGTCCTACGAGCAGTACTTC.

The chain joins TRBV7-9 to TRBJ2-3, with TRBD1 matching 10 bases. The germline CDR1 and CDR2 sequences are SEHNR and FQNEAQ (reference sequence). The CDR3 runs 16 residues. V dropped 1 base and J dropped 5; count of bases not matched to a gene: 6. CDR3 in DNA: TGTGCCAGCAGCTTAGGGATCGGACAGGGGGTAGATACGCAGTATTTT. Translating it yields CASSLGIGQGVDTQYF.

This chain's CDR3 is CATRQGGTDTQYF. The CDR3 DNA reads as TGTGCCACCCGCCAGGGGGGTACAGATACGCAGTATTTT. This chain links TRBV15 with TRBJ2-3; maybe TRBD1 (7 bases). Germline-derived CDR1 and CDR2 are LNHNV and YYDKDF (reference sequence). V dropped 8 bases and J dropped 3 bases, with 12 bases sitting between them. The CDR3 is 13 residues long. The full variable domain, rest sourced from reference TRBV15 and TRBJ2-3, is DAMVIQNPRYQVTQFGKPVTLSCSQTLNHNVMYWYQQKSSQAPKLLFHYYDKDFNNEADTPDNFQSRRPNTSFCFLDIRSPGLGDTAMYLCATRQGGTDTQYFGPGTRLTVL.

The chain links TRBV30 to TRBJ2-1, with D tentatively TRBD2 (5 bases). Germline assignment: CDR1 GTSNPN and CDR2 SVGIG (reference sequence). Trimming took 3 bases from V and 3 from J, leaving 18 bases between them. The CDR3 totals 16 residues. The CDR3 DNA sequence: TGTGCCTGGAGCCGAGTGCGGGTGACAAACTACAATGAGCAGTTCTTC. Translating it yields CAWSRVRVTNYNEQFF.

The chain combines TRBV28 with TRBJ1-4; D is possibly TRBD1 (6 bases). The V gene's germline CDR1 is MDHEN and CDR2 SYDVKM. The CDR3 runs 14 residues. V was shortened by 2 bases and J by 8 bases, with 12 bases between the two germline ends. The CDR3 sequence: CASSLAGEREKLFF. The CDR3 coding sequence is TGTGCCAGCAGTTTAGCAGGGGAACGGGAAAAACTGTTTTTT.

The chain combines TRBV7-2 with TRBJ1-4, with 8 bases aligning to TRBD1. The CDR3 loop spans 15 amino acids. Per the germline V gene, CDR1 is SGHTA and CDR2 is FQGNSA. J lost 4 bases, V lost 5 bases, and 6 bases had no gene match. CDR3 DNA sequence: TGTGCCAGCAGCGAACAGGGGGGGATTAATGAAAAACTGTTTTTT. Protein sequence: CASSEQGGINEKLFF. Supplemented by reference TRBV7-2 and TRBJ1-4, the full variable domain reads GAGVSQSPSNKVTEKGKDVELRCDPISGHTALYWYRQSLGQGLEFLIYFQGNSAPDKSGLPSDRFSAERTGGSVSTLTIQRTQQEDSAVYLCASSEQGGINEKLFFGSGTQLSVL.

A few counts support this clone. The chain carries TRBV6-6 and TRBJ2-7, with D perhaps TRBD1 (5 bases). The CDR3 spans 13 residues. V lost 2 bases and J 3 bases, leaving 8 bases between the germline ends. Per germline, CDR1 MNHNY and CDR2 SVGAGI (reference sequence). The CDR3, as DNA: TGTGCCAGCAGTTACGACAGTAACTACGAGCAGTACTTC. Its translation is CASSYDSNYEQYF.

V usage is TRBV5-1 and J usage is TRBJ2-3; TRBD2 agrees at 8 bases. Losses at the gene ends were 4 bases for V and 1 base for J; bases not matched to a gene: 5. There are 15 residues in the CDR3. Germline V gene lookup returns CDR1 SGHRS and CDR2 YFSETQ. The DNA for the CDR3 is TGCGCCAGCAGCCTTAGCGGGACCCGCACAGATACGCAGTATTTT. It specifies CASSLSGTRTDTQYF.

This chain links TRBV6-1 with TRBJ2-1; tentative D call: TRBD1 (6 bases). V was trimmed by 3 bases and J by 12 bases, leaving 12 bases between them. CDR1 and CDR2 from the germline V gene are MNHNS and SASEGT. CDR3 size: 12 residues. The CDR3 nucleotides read TGTGCCAGCAGTGAGGACAGAGGTGGGCAGTTCTTC. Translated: CASSEDRGGQFF.

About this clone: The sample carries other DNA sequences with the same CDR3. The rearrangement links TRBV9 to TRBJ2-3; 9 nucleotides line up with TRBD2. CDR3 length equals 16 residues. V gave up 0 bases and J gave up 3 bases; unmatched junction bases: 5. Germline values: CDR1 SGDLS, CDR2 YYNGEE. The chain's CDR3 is CASSVGLAGPTDTQYF. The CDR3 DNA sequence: TGTGCCAGCAGCGTAGGGCTAGCGGGACCTACAGATACGCAGTATTTT.

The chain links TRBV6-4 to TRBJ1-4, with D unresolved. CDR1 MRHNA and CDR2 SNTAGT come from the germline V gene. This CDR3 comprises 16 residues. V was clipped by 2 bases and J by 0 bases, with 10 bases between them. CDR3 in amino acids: CASSDPLESTNEKLFF. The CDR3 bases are TGTGCCAGCAGTGACCCCCTCGAGTCAACTAATGAAAAACTGTTTTTT.